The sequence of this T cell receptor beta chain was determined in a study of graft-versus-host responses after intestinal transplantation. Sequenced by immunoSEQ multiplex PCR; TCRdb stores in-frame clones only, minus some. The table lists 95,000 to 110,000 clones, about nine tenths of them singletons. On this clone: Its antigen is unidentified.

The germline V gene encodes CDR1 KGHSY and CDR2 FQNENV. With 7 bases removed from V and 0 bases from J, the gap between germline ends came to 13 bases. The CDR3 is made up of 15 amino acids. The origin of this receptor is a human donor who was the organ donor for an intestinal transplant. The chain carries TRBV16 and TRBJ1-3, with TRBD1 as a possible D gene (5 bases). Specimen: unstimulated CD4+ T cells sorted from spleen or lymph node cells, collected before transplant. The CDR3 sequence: CASKTRGSSGNTIYF. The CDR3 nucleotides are TGTGCCAGCAAAACTCGGGGGAGCTCTGGAAACACCATATATTTT. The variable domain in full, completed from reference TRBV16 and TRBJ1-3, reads GEEVAQTPKHLVRGEGQKAKLYCAPIKGHSYVFWYQQVLKNEFKFLISFQNENVFDETGMPKERFSAKCLPNSPCSLEIQATKLEDSAVYFCASKTRGSSGNTIYFGEGSWLTVV.